This T cell receptor beta chain was recorded in a study of T cells after yellow fever vaccination. The study made its TCR cDNA through 5'RACE template switching. That step introduced a universal primer site along with UMIs. TCRdb re-called the 5' RACE reads through MiXCR, storing one row per CDR3 protein. The top ten hold 15% to 20% of the sample, which has about 370,000 distinct CDR3 sequences, more than 9% seen once. There are a few counts of this clonotype. The sequencing here drew on PBMCs, taken on the day of the first yellow fever vaccination. This TCR was recovered from a man aged 18 to 35 who received the YFV17D yellow fever vaccine.

CDR3 in DNA: TGCGCCAGCAGCTTACGAGGACAGGGGGGAGAGACCCAGTACTTC. This gives the protein CASSLRGQGGETQYF. The genes are TRBV5-1 and TRBJ2-5; 10 bases fit TRBD1. Germline V lookup: CDR1 SGHRS, CDR2 YFSETQ. V dropped 2 bases and J dropped 4; count of bases not matched to a gene: 5. The CDR3 runs 15 residues.